The 30 T cell receptor beta chains below were found in one sample sequenced in a study of T-cell memory formation after mild COVID-19. TCRdb independently ran MiXCR on the 5' RACE reads; one entry per CDR3 protein. The data hold a few hundred thousand distinct CDR3 sequences, with 20% to 25% observed a single time. Specimen: PBMCs or a T cell subset sorted from them (not recorded which). The receptors originated from an adult woman who had mild COVID-19 (a few samples of this study predate the infection). Cell type and time point are not known.

J is TRBJ1-1 and V is TRBV28; D gene uncertain. The germline V gene has CDR1 MDHEN and CDR2 SYDVKM. The CDR3 is made up of 13 amino acids. V was cut by 3 bases and J by 1 base, with 6 bases left in between. The CDR3 is CASSFVRNTEAFF. The CDR3 DNA reads TGTGCCAGCAGTTTTGTGCGGAACACTGAAGCTTTCTTT.

This clonotype occurred a few times. The chain uses TRBV10-2 and TRBJ2-3; 9 nucleotides match TRBD2. The germline gives CDR1 WSHSY, CDR2 SAAADI. CDR3 length: 16 amino acids. Losses at the gene ends were 2 bases for V and 1 base for J; bases not matched to a gene: 4. In DNA form, the CDR3 reads TGCGCCAGCAGTGAGCAGGGACTAGCTCGCACAGATACGCAGTATTTT. Protein: CASSEQGLARTDTQYF.

V usage is TRBV5-1 and J usage is TRBJ2-3, with 10 bases identical to TRBD2. Germline V gene lookup returns CDR1 SGHRS and CDR2 YFSETQ. V lost 0 bases, J lost 6 bases, and 10 bases stayed unmatched. The CDR3 loop spans 17 amino acids. This CDR3 reads CASSLATSGAPGDTQYF. The CDR3 bases are TGCGCCAGCAGCTTGGCCACTAGCGGGGCCCCGGGGGATACGCAGTATTTT.

This chain connects TRBV4-2 to TRBJ2-1; D unresolved. The V end lost 0 bases, the J end lost 9 bases, and 9 bases lay between the germline ends. CDR1 and CDR2 from the germline V gene are LGHNA and YNFKEQ. CDR3 length: 13 amino acids. The CDR3 is CASSQDTEIEQFF. CDR3 nucleotides: TGTGCCAGCAGCCAAGATACGGAGATTGAGCAGTTCTTC.

This clonotype was seen only a few times. The chain carries TRBV7-8 and TRBJ2-2; no definite D call. The CDR3 contains 14 residues. V was cut by 6 bases and J by 4 bases, with 12 bases left in between. Germline assignment: CDR1 SGHVS and CDR2 FQNEAQ. CDR3 loop: CASRVGSATGELFF. DNA for the CDR3: TGTGCCAGCAGGGTGGGAAGTGCCACCGGGGAGCTGTTTTTT.

CDR3 coding DNA: TGCAGTGCTAGAGATGGGACAGCCAATCAGCCCCAGCATTTT. Protein sequence: CSARDGTANQPQHF. The chain combines TRBV20-1 with TRBJ1-5, with 7 bases matching TRBD1. Unmatched junction bases numbered 2, after V lost 0 bases and J lost 3 bases. CDR1 DFQATT and CDR2 SNEGSKA come from the germline V gene (reference sequence). The CDR3 spans 14 residues.

This clonotype was observed a few times. The rearrangement links TRBV18 to TRBJ2-6, with a weak D call TRBD1 (6 bases). Germline V CDR1 and CDR2: KGHSH, LQKENI. V was shortened by 1 base and J by 2 bases, with 15 bases between the two germline ends. The CDR3 runs to 18 residues. The CDR3 region has the DNA TGTGCCAGCTCACCACTCGAGAGGGGGTCCACTGGGGCCAACGTCCTGACTTTC. Its protein is CASSPLERGSTGANVLTF.

This clonotype appeared a few times. This chain connects TRBV12-3 or TRBV12-4 to TRBJ2-3, with TRBD2 as a possible D gene (5 bases). The CDR3 loop spans 14 amino acids. The V gene lost 5 bases and the J gene lost 6 bases, with 15 bases spanning the gap. The CDR3 sequence: CASSLLARRDTQYF. In DNA form, the CDR3 reads TGTGCCAGCAGTCTACTCGCTAGGAGGGATACGCAGTATTTT.

This clonotype was observed a handful of times. J is TRBJ2-7 and V is TRBV4-1; 8 bases line up with TRBD2. The CDR3 spans 15 residues. Germline V lookup: CDR1 MGHRA, CDR2 YSYEKL. V lost 4 bases, J lost 2 bases, and 7 bases stayed unmatched. CDR3 DNA: TGCGCCAGCAGCCGGGAGGCGGGGGGCACCTACGAGCAGTACTTC. Amino acids: CASSREAGGTYEQYF.

The chain carries TRBV7-6 and TRBJ2-7; 7 bases map to TRBD1. Germline CDR1 reads SGHVS; CDR2 reads FNYEAQ. V lost 1 base and J lost 3; bases outside the gene matches: 3. This CDR3 spans 14 amino acids. Here the CDR3 reads CASSLETGIYEQYF. As DNA, the CDR3 is TGTGCCAGCAGCTTAGAGACAGGGATCTACGAGCAGTACTTC. The full variable domain, its missing parts supplied by reference TRBV7-6 and TRBJ2-7, is GAGVSQSPRYKVTKRGQDVALRCDPISGHVSLYWYRQALGQGPEFLTYFNYEAQQDKSGLPNDRFSAERPEGSISTLTIQRTEQRDSAMYRCASSLETGIYEQYFGPGTRLTVT.

This clonotype was observed a few times. The chain uses TRBV29-1 and TRBJ1-2; no firm D call. The CDR3 length is 12 residues. Trimming removed 4 bases at V and 7 bases at J, with 13 bases between. Germline CDR1 is SQVTM and CDR2 is ANQGSEA. This CDR3 is CSVGGTTGGYTF. The CDR3 bases are TGCAGCGTTGGTGGCACGACGGGTGGCTACACCTTC.

The gene calls are TRBV6-1 and TRBJ2-7; the match to TRBD2 covers 9 bases. The CDR3 covers 14 residues. Germline lookup yields CDR1 MNHNS and CDR2 SASEGT. V was clipped by 7 bases and J by 6 bases; unmatched bases: 10. The CDR3 is CASIPAGGQVEQYF. The CDR3 DNA reads as TGTGCCAGCATCCCGGCGGGAGGGCAAGTCGAGCAGTACTTC.

This clonotype has more than one count but fewer than ten. V is TRBV4-2 and J is TRBJ2-3; D gene unclear. CDR3 length equals 13 residues. Germline V CDR1 and CDR2: LGHNA, YNFKEQ. V was cut by 6 bases and J by 7 bases, with 14 bases left in between. CDR3 sequence: CASRRENPNTQYF. The CDR3 DNA is TGTGCCAGCAGAAGGGAAAATCCAAATACGCAGTATTTT.

This clonotype has just a few counts. CDR3: CSAPFDRNTEAFF. CDR3 nucleotide sequence: TGCAGTGCCCCTTTTGATCGGAACACTGAAGCTTTCTTT. This chain uses TRBV20-1 with TRBJ1-1, with no clear D. The V end lost 6 bases, the J end lost 1 base, and 12 bases lay between the germline ends. The CDR3 covers 13 residues. Germline V lookup: CDR1 DFQATT, CDR2 SNEGSKA (reference sequence).

This chain connects TRBV7-9 to TRBJ2-3; D unresolved. V lost 1 base to trimming and J lost 5 bases, with 10 bases between them. This CDR3 has 14 residues. Germline V gives CDR1 SEHNR, CDR2 FQNEAQ (reference sequence). This CDR3 reads CASSLGEIVDTQYF. The CDR3 nucleotides read TGTGCCAGCAGCTTAGGGGAAATAGTAGATACGCAGTATTTT.

DNA for the CDR3: TGCGCCAGCAGCTCTGGCCATCGCGGGGCAACCGGGGAGCTGTTTTTT. This sequence encodes CASSSGHRGATGELFF. V usage is TRBV5-1 and J usage is TRBJ2-2; a weak D match, TRBD2 (6 bases). The CDR3 runs 16 residues. CDR1 and CDR2 (germline): SGHRS, YFSETQ. Deletions cut 3 bases from V and 5 bases from J, with 17 bases between.

The genes are TRBV6-5 and TRBJ2-3; TRBD1 is a possible D gene (5 bases). The ends were cut back, 8 bases at V and 2 bases at J, with 11 bases in the middle. The length of the CDR3 is 13 residues. Per germline, CDR1 MNHEY and CDR2 SVGAGI. CDR3 nucleotide sequence: TGTGCCAGCGCAAGGGGAAACACAGATACGCAGTATTTT. Its translation is CASARGNTDTQYF.

In its sample, this clonotype was seen a few times. The chain joins TRBV29-1 to TRBJ2-7; D might be TRBD2 (6 bases). The V gene's germline CDR1 is SQVTM and CDR2 ANQGSEA. Trimming took 6 bases from V and 7 from J, leaving 22 bases between them. This CDR3 is built from 14 residues. CDR3 in DNA: TGCAGCGTGGGCCATCTAGCGCCCCGGGGGGAGCAGTACTTC. It codes for CSVGHLAPRGEQYF.

This clonotype was seen more than once but under ten times. The J gene is TRBJ2-2, the V gene TRBV19; 7 positions agree with TRBD1. V shed 3 bases and J 6 bases; nucleotides not matched to a gene: 4. The CDR3 has 14 residues. Per the germline V gene, CDR1 is LNHDA and CDR2 is SQIVND (reference sequence). Here the CDR3 DNA reads TGTGCCAGTAGTATGGGGACAGAGGCCGGGGAGCTGTTTTTT. Translating it yields CASSMGTEAGELFF.

The chain combines TRBV24-1 with TRBJ2-7, with 11 bases matching TRBD1. V was pared by 3 bases and J by 2 bases, with 5 bases of the junction left unmatched. The CDR3 runs to 16 residues. CDR1 KGHDR and CDR2 SFDVKD come from the germline V gene. The CDR3 reads CATSDGQGATPYEQYF. CDR3 DNA: TGTGCCACCAGTGATGGACAGGGGGCTACACCCTACGAGCAGTACTTC.

The V and J genes are TRBV4-3 and TRBJ2-1, with TRBD2 identical over 7 bases. V shed 2 bases, J shed 6 bases, and the junction held 7 bases outside the gene matches. The germline V gene has CDR1 LGHNA and CDR2 YSLEER. CDR3 length equals 15 residues. In DNA, the CDR3 is TGCGCCAGCAGCCAACTAGCGGTAACTGGCAATGAGCAGTTCTTC. It is translated as CASSQLAVTGNEQFF.

The chain recombines TRBV30 with TRBJ2-1; D remains unclear. The V and J ends lost 0 bases and 4 bases respectively, with 10 bases between them. From germline, CDR1 is GTSNPN and CDR2 SVGIG (reference sequence). The CDR3 runs to 14 residues. The CDR3 nucleotides are TGTGCCTGGAGTGTACGTAGGGATTACAATGAGCAGTTCTTC. Its translation is CAWSVRRDYNEQFF.

This clonotype came up a few times. Written as DNA, the CDR3 is TGCAGCGTTAGGGACCACGAGCAGTACTTC. It codes for CSVRDHEQYF. This chain uses TRBV29-1 with TRBJ2-7; D is tentatively TRBD1 or TRBD2 (5 bases each). Per germline, CDR1 SQVTM and CDR2 ANQGSEA. With 5 bases removed from V and 5 bases from J, the gap between germline ends came to 7 bases. The CDR3 loop spans 10 amino acids.

The chain uses TRBV5-1 and TRBJ2-3; D is undetermined. V lost 0 bases and J lost 4, with 6 bases in between. The CDR3 contains 13 residues. Per the germline V gene, CDR1 is SGHRS and CDR2 is YFSETQ. DNA of the CDR3: TGCGCCAGCAGCTTGGTTATTGCAGATACGCAGTATTTT. Its translation is CASSLVIADTQYF.

The genes are TRBV12-3 or TRBV12-4 and TRBJ2-2; D may be TRBD2 (6 bases). CDR3 length equals 15 residues. V was cut by 3 bases and J by 6 bases, with 14 bases left in between. CDR3 in amino acids: CASSFEDYRAGELFF. CDR3 DNA sequence: TGTGCCAGCAGTTTCGAGGACTATCGAGCCGGGGAGCTGTTTTTT.

This clonotype turned up a few times. This sequence joins TRBV29-1 and TRBJ2-7; D may be TRBD2 (6 bases). Trimming cost V 3 bases and J 5 bases, with 11 bases left between them. This CDR3 comprises 12 residues. The germline CDR1 and CDR2 sequences are SQVTM and ANQGSEA. As DNA, the CDR3 is TGCAGCGTTGAGGCGGGACGGGACGAGCAGTACTTC. Translated: CSVEAGRDEQYF.

The V gene is TRBV24-1, the J gene TRBJ2-5; D gene uncertain. Germline V gene lookup returns CDR1 KGHDR and CDR2 SFDVKD. CDR3 length equals 16 residues. The V gene lost 4 bases and the J gene lost 0 bases, with 14 bases spanning the gap. Here the CDR3 DNA reads TGTGCCACCAGTGACCCCACCGCCAGATACCAAGAGACCCAGTACTTC. This codes for CATSDPTARYQETQYF.

This clonotype was seen repeatedly, ten times or more. V is TRBV12-3 or TRBV12-4 and J is TRBJ2-7; perhaps TRBD2 as D (6 bases). CDR3 length equals 13 residues. V was cut by 10 bases and J by 3 bases, with 16 bases left in between. This CDR3 is CAIRGANVYEQYF. CDR3 nucleotides: TGTGCCATCCGCGGGGCCAATGTCTACGAGCAGTACTTC.

There are a few counts of this clonotype. V usage is TRBV12-3 or TRBV12-4 and J usage is TRBJ1-2; tentatively, D is TRBD1 (6 bases). The CDR3 covers 13 residues. The V gene lost 3 bases and the J gene lost 6 bases, with 11 bases spanning the gap. DNA for the CDR3: TGTGCCAGCAGTTTGGGCAGGGGCAATGGCTACACCTTC. This translates into CASSLGRGNGYTF.

There are many counts of this clonotype. The V and J genes are TRBV7-2 and TRBJ1-5, with D unresolved. Germline V CDR1 and CDR2: SGHTA, FQGNSA. CDR3 length: 17 amino acids. Trimming took 4 bases from V and 0 from J, leaving 16 bases between them. The CDR3 sequence is CASSSSLSLYSNQPQHF. As DNA, the CDR3 is TGTGCCAGCAGCTCATCCTTAAGTCTTTATAGCAATCAGCCCCAGCATTTT.